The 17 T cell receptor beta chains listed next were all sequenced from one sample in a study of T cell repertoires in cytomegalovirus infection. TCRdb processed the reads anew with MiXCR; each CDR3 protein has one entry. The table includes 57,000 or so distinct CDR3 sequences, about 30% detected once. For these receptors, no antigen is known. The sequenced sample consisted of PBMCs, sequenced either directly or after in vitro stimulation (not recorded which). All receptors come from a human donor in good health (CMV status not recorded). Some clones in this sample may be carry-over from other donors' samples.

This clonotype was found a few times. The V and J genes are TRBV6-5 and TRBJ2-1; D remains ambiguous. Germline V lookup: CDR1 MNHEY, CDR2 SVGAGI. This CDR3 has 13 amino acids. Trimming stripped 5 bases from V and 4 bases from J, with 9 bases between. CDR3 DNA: TGTGCCAGCAGTGTCGGCCCGTACAATGAGCAGTTCTTC. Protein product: CASSVGPYNEQFF.

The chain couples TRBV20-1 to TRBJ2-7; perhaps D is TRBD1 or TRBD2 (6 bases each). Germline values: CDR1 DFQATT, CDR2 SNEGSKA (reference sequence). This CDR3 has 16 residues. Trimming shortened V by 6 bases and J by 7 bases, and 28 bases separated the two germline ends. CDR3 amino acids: CSARLRRGQAPWEQYF. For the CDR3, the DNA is TGCAGTGCGAGACTCAGACGGGGGCAGGCCCCATGGGAGCAGTACTTC.

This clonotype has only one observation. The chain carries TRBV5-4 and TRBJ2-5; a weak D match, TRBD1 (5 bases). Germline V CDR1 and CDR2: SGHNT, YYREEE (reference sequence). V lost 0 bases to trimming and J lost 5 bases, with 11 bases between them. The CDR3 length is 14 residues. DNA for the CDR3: TGTGCCAGCAGCTTGGTGCAGGGTGAGGAGACCCAGTACTTC. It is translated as CASSLVQGEETQYF. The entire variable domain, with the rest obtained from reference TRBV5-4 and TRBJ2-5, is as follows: ETGVTQSPTHLIKTRGQQVTLRCSSQSGHNTVSWYQQALGQGPQFIFQYYREEENGRGNFPPRFSGLQFPNYSSELNVNALELDDSALYLCASSLVQGEETQYFGPGTRLLVL.

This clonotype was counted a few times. The CDR3 nucleotides are TGCGCCAGCAGCCAAGTCTTGGGCAGGAGGAACACTGAAGCTTTCTTT. Translated: CASSQVLGRRNTEAFF. The genes are TRBV4-1 and TRBJ1-1; D remains unclear. CDR1 is MGHRA, CDR2 YSYEKL, per germline. The length of the CDR3 is 16 residues. The V and J ends lost 1 base and 1 base respectively, with 13 bases between them.

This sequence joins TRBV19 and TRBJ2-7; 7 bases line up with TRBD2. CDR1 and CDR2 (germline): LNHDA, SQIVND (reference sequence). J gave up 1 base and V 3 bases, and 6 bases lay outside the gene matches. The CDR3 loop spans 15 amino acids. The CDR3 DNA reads TGTGCCAGTAGTATGAGACTAGCCACTTCCTACGAGCAGTACTTC. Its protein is CASSMRLATSYEQYF.

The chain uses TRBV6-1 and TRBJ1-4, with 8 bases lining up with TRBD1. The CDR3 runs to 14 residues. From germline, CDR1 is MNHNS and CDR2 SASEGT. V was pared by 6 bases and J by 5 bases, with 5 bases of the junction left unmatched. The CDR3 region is CASRLRQGNEKLFF. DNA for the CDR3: TGTGCCAGCAGATTGAGACAGGGGAATGAAAAACTGTTTTTT.

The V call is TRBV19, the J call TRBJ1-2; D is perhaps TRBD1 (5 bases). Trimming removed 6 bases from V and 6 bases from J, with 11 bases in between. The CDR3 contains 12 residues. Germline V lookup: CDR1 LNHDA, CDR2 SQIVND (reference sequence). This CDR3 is CASRSRGDGYTF. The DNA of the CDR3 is TGTGCCAGTAGGTCTAGGGGCGATGGCTACACCTTC.

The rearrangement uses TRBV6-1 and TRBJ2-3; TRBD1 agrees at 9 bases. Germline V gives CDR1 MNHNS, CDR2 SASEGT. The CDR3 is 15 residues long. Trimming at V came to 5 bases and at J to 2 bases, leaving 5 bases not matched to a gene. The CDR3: CASSPWTGDTDTQYF. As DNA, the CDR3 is TGTGCCAGCAGTCCTTGGACAGGGGACACAGATACGCAGTATTTT.

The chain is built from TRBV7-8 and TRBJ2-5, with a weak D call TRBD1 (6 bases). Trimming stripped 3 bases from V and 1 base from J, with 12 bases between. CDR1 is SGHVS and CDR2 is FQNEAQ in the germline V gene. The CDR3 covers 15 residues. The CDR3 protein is CASSLTGLGQETQYF. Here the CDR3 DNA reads TGTGCCAGCAGCTTGACAGGATTGGGCCAAGAGACCCAGTACTTC.

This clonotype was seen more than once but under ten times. The CDR3 spells CASSHRRDRGFNEQFF. The CDR3 region has the DNA TGTGCCAGCAGCCATCGCCGGGACAGGGGATTCAATGAGCAGTTCTTC. This chain uses TRBV4-2 with TRBJ2-1; 10 bases are shared with TRBD1. Losses at the gene ends were 3 bases for V and 6 bases for J; bases not matched to a gene: 8. Germline V CDR1 and CDR2: LGHNA, YNFKEQ. This CDR3 is 16 amino acids long.

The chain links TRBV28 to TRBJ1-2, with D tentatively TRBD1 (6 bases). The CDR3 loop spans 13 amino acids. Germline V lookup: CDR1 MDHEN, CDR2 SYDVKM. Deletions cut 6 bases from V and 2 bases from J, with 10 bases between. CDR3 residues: CASRGTRNYGYTF. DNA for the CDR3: TGTGCCAGCAGGGGGACAAGGAACTATGGCTACACCTTC.

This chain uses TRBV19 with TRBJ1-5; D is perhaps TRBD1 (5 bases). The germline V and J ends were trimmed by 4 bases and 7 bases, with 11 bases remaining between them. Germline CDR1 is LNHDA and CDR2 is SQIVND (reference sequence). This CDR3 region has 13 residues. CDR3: CASSTGRRQPQHF. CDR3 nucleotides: TGTGCCAGTAGTACGGGACGCCGGCAGCCCCAGCATTTT.

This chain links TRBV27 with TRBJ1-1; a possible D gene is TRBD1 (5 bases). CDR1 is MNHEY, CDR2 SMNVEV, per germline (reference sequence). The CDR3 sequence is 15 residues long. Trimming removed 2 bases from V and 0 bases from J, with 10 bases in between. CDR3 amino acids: CASSLLRGMNTEAFF. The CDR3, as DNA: TGTGCCAGCAGTTTACTCCGGGGGATGAACACTGAAGCTTTCTTT.

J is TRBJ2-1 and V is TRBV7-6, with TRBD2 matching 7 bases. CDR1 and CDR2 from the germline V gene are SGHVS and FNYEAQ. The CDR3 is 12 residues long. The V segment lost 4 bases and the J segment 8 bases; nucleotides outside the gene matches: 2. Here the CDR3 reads CASSWGGDEQFF. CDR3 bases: TGTGCCAGCAGCTGGGGGGGAGATGAGCAGTTCTTC.

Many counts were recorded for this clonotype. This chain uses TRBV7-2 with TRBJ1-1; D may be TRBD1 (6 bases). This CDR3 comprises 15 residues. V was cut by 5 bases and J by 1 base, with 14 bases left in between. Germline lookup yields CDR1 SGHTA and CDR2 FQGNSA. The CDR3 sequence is CASSLRTAQNTEAFF. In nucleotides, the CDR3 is TGTGCCAGCAGCCTCCGGACAGCCCAGAACACTGAAGCTTTCTTT.

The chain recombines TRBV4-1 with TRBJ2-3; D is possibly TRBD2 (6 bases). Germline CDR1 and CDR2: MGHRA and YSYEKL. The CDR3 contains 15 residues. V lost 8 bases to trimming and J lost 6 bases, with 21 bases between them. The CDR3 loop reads CASRFIGGKRDTQYF. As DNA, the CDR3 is TGCGCCAGCCGATTTATTGGGGGGAAAAGGGATACGCAGTATTTT.

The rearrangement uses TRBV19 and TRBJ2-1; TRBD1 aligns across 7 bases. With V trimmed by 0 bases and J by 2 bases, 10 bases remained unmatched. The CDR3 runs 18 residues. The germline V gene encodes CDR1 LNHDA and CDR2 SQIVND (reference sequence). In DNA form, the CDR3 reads TGTGCCAGTAGTATAGATGGGACAGCAGCCTGGGCCTACAATGAGCAGTTCTTC. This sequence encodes CASSIDGTAAWAYNEQFF.